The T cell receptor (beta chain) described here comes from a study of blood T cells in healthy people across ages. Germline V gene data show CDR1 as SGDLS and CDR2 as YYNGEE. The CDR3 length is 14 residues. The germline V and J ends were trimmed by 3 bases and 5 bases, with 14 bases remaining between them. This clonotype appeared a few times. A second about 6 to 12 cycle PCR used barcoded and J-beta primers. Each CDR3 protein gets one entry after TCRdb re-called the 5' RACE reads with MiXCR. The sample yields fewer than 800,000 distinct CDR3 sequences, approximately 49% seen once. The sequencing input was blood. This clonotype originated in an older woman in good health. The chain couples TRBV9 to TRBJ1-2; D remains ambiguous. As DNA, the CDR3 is TGTGCCAGCAGCGCGGACCGATGGAGTTATGGCTACACCTTC. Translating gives CASSADRWSYGYTF.